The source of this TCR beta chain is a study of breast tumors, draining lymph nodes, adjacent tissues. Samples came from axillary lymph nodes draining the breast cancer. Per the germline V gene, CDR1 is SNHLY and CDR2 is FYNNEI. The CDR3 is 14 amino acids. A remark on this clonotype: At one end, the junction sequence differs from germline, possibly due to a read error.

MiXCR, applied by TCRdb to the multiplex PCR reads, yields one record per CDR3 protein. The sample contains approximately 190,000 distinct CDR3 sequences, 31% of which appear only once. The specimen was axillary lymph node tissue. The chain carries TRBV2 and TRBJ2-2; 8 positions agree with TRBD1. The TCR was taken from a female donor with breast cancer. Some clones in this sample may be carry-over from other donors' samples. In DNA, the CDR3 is TGTGCCAGCAGTGGACAGGGGAGGACCGGGGAGCTGTCTTGG. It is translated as CASSGQGRTGELSW.